This TCR beta chain was documented in a study of blood T cell repertoires in COVID-19. Clones were read by immunoSEQ multiplex PCR, and TCRdb kept only the in-frame ones, dropping some. The data show around 170,000 clones, around 83% seen once. This CDR3 is built from 16 residues. The germline V gene encodes CDR1 SGHDT and CDR2 YYEEEE. The ends lost 4 bases at V and 0 bases at J; junction bases unmatched: 6. This chain joins TRBV5-6 and TRBJ2-1; 8 bases map to TRBD2. Material for sequencing was peripheral blood. This clonotype originated in a woman aged 35 to 49 with acute or convalescent COVID-19. CDR3 region: CASSIALAGSYNEQFF. CDR3 nucleotide sequence: TGTGCCAGCAGCATAGCTCTAGCGGGCTCCTACAATGAGCAGTTCTTC.